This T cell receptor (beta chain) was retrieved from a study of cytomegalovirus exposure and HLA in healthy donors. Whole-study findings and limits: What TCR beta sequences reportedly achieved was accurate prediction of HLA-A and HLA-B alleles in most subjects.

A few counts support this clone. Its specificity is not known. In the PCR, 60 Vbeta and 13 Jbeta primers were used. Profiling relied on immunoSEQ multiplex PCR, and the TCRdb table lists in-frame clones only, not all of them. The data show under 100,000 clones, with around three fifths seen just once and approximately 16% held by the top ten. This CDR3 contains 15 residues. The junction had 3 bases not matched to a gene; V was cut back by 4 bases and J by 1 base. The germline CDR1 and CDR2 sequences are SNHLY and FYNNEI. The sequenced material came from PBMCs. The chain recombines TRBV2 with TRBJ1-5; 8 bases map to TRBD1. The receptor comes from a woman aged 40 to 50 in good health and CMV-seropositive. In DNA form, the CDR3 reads TGTGCCAGCAGTGGGGGACAGGAGAGCAATCAGCCCCAGCATTTT. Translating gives CASSGGQESNQPQHF.